The present T cell receptor beta chain was sequenced within a study of regulatory T cells in long-lasting Graves disease. Study-wide points: Patients with persistent Graves' had lower TCR diversity than newly diagnosed patients. Sample size was small, which may have lowered accuracy.

Time point specified: persistent/refractory GD, antithyroid drugs over 5 years with positive TRAb. Researchers made the TCR library from RNA that was extracted from PBMCs. Assembly of TCR beta libraries relied on iRepertoire HTBI primers together with Arm-PCR of CDR3 regions. A single record per CDR3 protein comes from TCRdb applying MiXCR to the multiplex PCR reads. The sample records fewer than 400,000 distinct CDR3 sequences, roughly a fifth being singletons. V was trimmed by 4 bases and J by 0 bases, leaving 7 bases between them. This CDR3 region has 14 residues. CDR1 and CDR2 from the germline V gene are SEHNR and FQNEAQ (reference sequence). Notes on this clonotype: The antigen remains unidentified.

The sequencing here drew on peripheral blood mononuclear cells (PBMCs), taken when the disease was refractory, from a patient treated with antithyroid drugs. This receptor was identified in a female donor with Graves disease. This sequence joins TRBV7-9 and TRBJ1-3; D gene ambiguous. CDR3 bases: TGTGCCAGCAGCTCACAAGACTCTGGAAACACCATATATTTT. Translating it yields CASSSQDSGNTIYF.